This TCR beta chain originates from a study of regulatory T cells in long-lasting Graves disease. Noted time point: newly diagnosed GD, antithyroid drugs for less than 3 months. PBMC-extracted RNA yielded the TCR library. Library construction for TCR beta used iRepertoire HTBI primers and Arm-PCR of CDR3 regions. From the multiplex PCR reads, TCRdb called clonotypes with MiXCR, one entry per CDR3 protein. The sample comprises about 500,000 distinct CDR3 sequences, around 16% of which are singletons, and approximately 12% rests with the top ten. The CDR3 consists of 15 residues. J lost 4 bases, V lost 8 bases, and 8 bases had no gene match. The same data also went into a second study, on T cells in Graves' hyperthyroidism and ophthalmopathy.

This clonotype originated in a man aged 35 to 55 with Graves disease. The sequences come from peripheral blood mononuclear cells (PBMCs), collected at new diagnosis, from a patient treated with antithyroid drugs. The chain carries TRBV12-3 or TRBV12-4 and TRBJ1-4, with TRBD1 identical over 9 bases. The CDR3 loop reads CASRRGQGINEKLFF. Written as DNA, the CDR3 is TGTGCCAGCCGGCGGGGACAGGGAATTAATGAAAAACTGTTTTTT.